The sequence of this TCR beta chain was determined in a study of T cell clonotyping in hematopoietic cell transplantation. Study conclusions and caveats: Pathologically expanded recipient clonotypes increased progressively from day 30 to day 180 as diversity fell.

Recipients were bled about 28 days pretransplant and at posttransplant days 30, 100, 180. Germline V gene lookup returns CDR1 SGHAT and CDR2 FQNNGV. This CDR3 spans 11 amino acids. The V gene lost 3 bases and the J gene lost 7 bases, with 3 bases spanning the gap. The assay was immunoSEQ multiplex PCR, and TCRdb's table has in-frame clones only and misses some. The sample lists thousands of clones; 70% to 80% were seen once. Regarding this clone: Its antigen is as yet unknown.

The gene calls are TRBV11-2 and TRBJ1-4; D remains unclear. The TCR comes from a male patient aged 45-59 years who had an allogeneic stem cell transplant from an unrelated donor, so the T cells may come from the graft donor. Some clones in this sample may be carry-over from other donors' samples. The source material was PBMCs, sampled 100 days after allogeneic stem cell transplant. The CDR3: CASSLSEKLFF. DNA of the CDR3: TGTGCCAGCAGCTTGAGTGAAAAACTGTTTTTT.